One sample yielded the 21 T cell receptor beta chains listed below, sequenced in a study of blood T cell repertoires in COVID-19. The data were produced by immunoSEQ multiplex PCR, yet TCRdb's version contains in-frame clones alone and is incomplete. The sample lists around 500,000 clones; about nine tenths were seen once. The source material was PBMCs or T cells enriched from blood (not recorded which). These TCRs come from a woman aged 55-75 years who had recovered from COVID-19.

This clone was seen more than once but under ten times. This rearrangement joins TRBV7-9 to TRBJ2-3; D remains unclear. V lost 4 bases to trimming and J lost 2 bases, with 10 bases between them. This CDR3 contains 14 residues. The germline V gene encodes CDR1 SEHNR and CDR2 FQNEAQ (reference sequence). CDR3 region: CASSSSRSTDTQYF. DNA for the CDR3: TGTGCCAGCAGCTCAAGCAGGTCCACAGATACGCAGTATTTT.

The V gene is TRBV11-2, the J gene TRBJ1-4, with 10 positions matching TRBD1. The germline V gene has CDR1 SGHAT and CDR2 FQNNGV. The length of the CDR3 is 14 residues. Trimming took 6 bases from V and 5 from J; bases not matched to a gene: 3. CDR3 in DNA: TGTGCCAGCAGGGTGGGACAGGGGAATGAAAAACTGTTTTTT. Protein product: CASRVGQGNEKLFF.

CDR3 in amino acids: CASSTVGAYEQYF. The CDR3 coding sequence is TGTGCCAGTAGCACAGTCGGGGCCTACGAGCAGTACTTC. The V and J genes are TRBV19 and TRBJ2-7; possibly TRBD2 for D (5 bases). The germline gives CDR1 LNHDA, CDR2 SQIVND (reference sequence). CDR3 length equals 13 residues. Trimming left V 6 bases short and J 2 bases short, with 11 bases between. Full variable domain (rest looked up from reference TRBV19 and TRBJ2-7): DGGITQSPKYLFRKEGQNVTLSCEQNLNHDAMYWYRQDPGQGLRLIYYSQIVNDFQKGDIAEGYSVSREKKESFPLTVTSAQKNPTAFYLCASSTVGAYEQYFGPGTRLTVT.

The rearrangement joins TRBV7-6 to TRBJ1-6; D gene ambiguous. Germline V CDR1 and CDR2: SGHVS, FNYEAQ. The CDR3 covers 14 residues. Between the trimmed V and J ends, which lost 4 bases and 5 bases, there was a span of 9 bases. CDR3 sequence: CASSSFSDNSPLHF. CDR3 nucleotides: TGTGCCAGCAGCTCCTTTTCCGATAATTCACCCCTCCACTTT.

This sequence joins TRBV19 and TRBJ2-5, with 10 positions matching TRBD2. Germline trimming cut 5 bases from V and 2 bases from J; bases unmatched to any gene: 5. The germline V gene has CDR1 LNHDA and CDR2 SQIVND (reference sequence). This CDR3 spans 15 amino acids. This chain's CDR3 is CASSAAGGGQETQYF. CDR3 sequence (DNA): TGTGCCAGTAGTGCAGCGGGAGGGGGGCAAGAGACCCAGTACTTC.

The chain recombines TRBV4-2 with TRBJ2-7; weak D call: TRBD1 (6 bases). Trimming left V 6 bases short and J 7 bases short, with 19 bases between. This CDR3 contains 14 residues. The germline V gene encodes CDR1 LGHNA and CDR2 YNFKEQ. CDR3 amino acids: CASRPGVRIEEQYV. DNA for the CDR3: TGTGCCAGCAGACCAGGGGTTAGGATTGAAGAGCAGTACGTC.

This chain uses TRBV30 with TRBJ2-1; 13 nucleotides match TRBD2. Germline CDR1 and CDR2: GTSNPN and SVGIG (reference sequence). The V segment lost 4 bases and the J segment 9 bases; nucleotides outside the gene matches: 15. The CDR3 length is 17 residues. The CDR3 nucleotides read TGTGCCTGGAACAACGGAGGACTAGCGGGGGTCGTGGGTGAGCAGTTCTTC. Protein product: CAWNNGGLAGVVGEQFF.

J is TRBJ1-5 and V is TRBV4-1; D possibly corresponds to TRBD1 (6 bases). The V end was cut by 1 base, the J end by 0 bases, with 10 bases between. Germline values: CDR1 MGHRA, CDR2 YSYEKL. This CDR3 contains 16 residues. CDR3 in DNA: TGCGCCAGCAGCCAAGGGACAGCCTATAGCAATCAGCCCCAGCATTTT. It codes for CASSQGTAYSNQPQHF.

V and J are TRBV7-6 and TRBJ2-7; D is perhaps TRBD1 (5 bases). This CDR3 contains 14 residues. V was shortened by 5 bases and J by 6 bases, with 17 bases between the two germline ends. CDR1 is SGHVS, CDR2 FNYEAQ, per germline. DNA of the CDR3: TGTGCCAGCAGCCCAAATGGCAGGGTAGGCGAGCAGTACTTC. As protein: CASSPNGRVGEQYF.

The V gene is TRBV25-1, the J gene TRBJ2-7; D gene unclear. With 4 bases removed from V and 2 bases from J, the gap between germline ends came to 6 bases. The CDR3 is made up of 12 amino acids. Germline V gene data show CDR1 as MGHDK and CDR2 as SYGVNS. CDR3 coding DNA: TGTGCCAGCAGTGGGGCCCCCTACGAGCAGTACTTC. Translation: CASSGAPYEQYF.

The chain combines TRBV24-1 with TRBJ2-1, with 10 bases matching TRBD2. The CDR3 runs to 16 residues. The junction had 10 bases not matched to a gene; V was cut back by 3 bases and J by 9 bases. CDR1 and CDR2 from the germline V gene are KGHDR and SFDVKD. The CDR3 DNA reads TGTGCCACCAGTGATGCTACAGCGGGGGGGACGGGTGAGCAGTTCTTC. Protein product: CATSDATAGGTGEQFF.

The chain couples TRBV4-1 to TRBJ2-2; 11 nucleotides align to TRBD1. CDR3 length: 17 residues. V dropped 2 bases and J dropped 8; count of bases not matched to a gene: 10. Germline V CDR1 and CDR2: MGHRA, YSYEKL. The CDR3, as DNA: TGCGCCAGCAGCCAACGGGGGACAGGGGGGAGTCTTGGGGAGCTGTTTTTT. It specifies CASSQRGTGGSLGELFF.

This clone has a single count. The V call is TRBV5-6, the J call TRBJ1-2; D is undetermined. V dropped 2 bases and J dropped 4 bases, with 18 bases sitting between them. The CDR3 consists of 16 residues. CDR1 and CDR2 from the germline V gene are SGHDT and YYEEEE. The CDR3: CASSFTITTRGYGYTF. CDR3 sequence (DNA): TGTGCCAGCAGCTTTACGATTACTACGCGTGGCTATGGCTACACCTTC.

The chain is built from TRBV12-5 and TRBJ1-1; the D is unclear. Trimming removed 2 bases at V and 4 bases at J, with 11 bases between. In germline, CDR1 is LGHNT, CDR2 FRNRAP. This CDR3 is built from 14 residues. Written as DNA, the CDR3 is TGTGCTAGTGGTTTGCCCCCCGGACTCACTGAAGCTTTCTTT. Its translation is CASGLPPGLTEAFF. The full variable domain, its missing parts supplied by reference TRBV12-5 and TRBJ1-1, is DARVTQTPRHKVTEMGQEVTMRCQPILGHNTVFWYRQTMMQGLELLAYFRNRAPLDDSGMPKDRFSAEMPDATLATLKIQPSEPRDSAVYFCASGLPPGLTEAFFGQGTRLTVV.

The chain couples TRBV24-1 to TRBJ2-5, with 9 nucleotides matching TRBD1. The CDR3 extends over 16 amino acids. V shed 4 bases, J shed 4 bases, and the junction held 9 bases outside the gene matches. The germline V gene encodes CDR1 KGHDR and CDR2 SFDVKD. CDR3: CATSDRWTGVGETQYF. The CDR3 DNA reads TGTGCCACCAGTGACCGCTGGACAGGGGTCGGAGAGACCCAGTACTTC.

V usage is TRBV18 and J usage is TRBJ2-7; possible D gene TRBD1, 5 bases. CDR3 length: 14 residues. The V end lost 6 bases, the J end lost 0 bases, and 12 bases lay between the germline ends. CDR1 and CDR2 from the germline V gene are KGHSH and LQKENI. Here the CDR3 reads CASSLGVSSYEQYV. For the CDR3, the DNA is TGTGCCAGCTCGTTAGGGGTAAGCTCCTACGAGCAGTACGTC.

The V and J genes are TRBV6-5 and TRBJ2-7, with D possibly matching TRBD1 (5 bases). There are 14 residues in the CDR3. V lost 2 bases to trimming and J lost 6 bases, with 14 bases between them. Germline CDR1 and CDR2: MNHEY and SVGAGI. CDR3 in amino acids: CASSYGQGKLEQYF. CDR3 coding DNA: TGTGCCAGCAGTTACGGGCAGGGAAAACTCGAGCAGTACTTC.

The chain recombines TRBV9 with TRBJ1-6; D not resolved. Germline CDR1 reads SGDLS; CDR2 reads YYNGEE. The CDR3 is 15 amino acids. Trimming took 4 bases from V and 0 from J, leaving 8 bases between them. The CDR3 loop reads CASSPPGSYNSPLHF. The CDR3 region has the DNA TGTGCCAGCAGCCCCCCGGGCTCCTATAATTCACCCCTCCACTTT.

This clone was seen only once. V and J are TRBV6-5 and TRBJ2-2, with TRBD1 identical over 7 bases. After removal of 2 bases from V and 5 bases from J, the junction contained 8 bases not matched to a gene. In germline, CDR1 is MNHEY, CDR2 SVGAGI. This CDR3 is 16 amino acids long. CDR3 region: CASSYIGGASTGELFF. CDR3 DNA sequence: TGTGCCAGCAGTTACATAGGGGGCGCCAGTACCGGGGAGCTGTTTTTT.

In its sample, this clone was seen once. The chain recombines TRBV7-2 with TRBJ2-1; 7 nucleotides match TRBD1. There are 16 residues in the CDR3. Germline V gives CDR1 SGHTA, CDR2 FQGNSA. Trimming removed 1 base from V and 0 bases from J; junction bases left unmatched: 3. This chain's CDR3 is CASSLDWDSSYNEQFF. CDR3 bases: TGTGCCAGCAGCTTAGACTGGGACAGCTCCTACAATGAGCAGTTCTTC.

This clone has a handful of counts. This chain connects TRBV10-3 to TRBJ1-3; 7 bases agree with TRBD1. The CDR3 spans 16 residues. The V gene's germline CDR1 is ENHRY and CDR2 SYGVKD. The junction had 12 bases not matched to a gene; V was cut back by 6 bases and J by 4 bases. CDR3 DNA: TGTGCCATCAGGGGGGACCTGACAGGGCAAGGAAACACCATATATTTT. Translated: CAIRGDLTGQGNTIYF.